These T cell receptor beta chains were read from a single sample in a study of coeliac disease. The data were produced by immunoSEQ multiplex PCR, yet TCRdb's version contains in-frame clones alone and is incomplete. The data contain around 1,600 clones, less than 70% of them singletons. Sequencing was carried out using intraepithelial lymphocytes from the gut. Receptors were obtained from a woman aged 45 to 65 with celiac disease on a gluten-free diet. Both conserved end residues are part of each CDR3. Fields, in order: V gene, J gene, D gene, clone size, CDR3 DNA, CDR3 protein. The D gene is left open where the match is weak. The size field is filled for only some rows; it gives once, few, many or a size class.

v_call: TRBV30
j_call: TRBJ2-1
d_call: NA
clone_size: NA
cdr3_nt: TGTGCCTGGACCTACAGGGTAAAGTACAATGAGCAGTTCTTC
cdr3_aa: CAWTYRVKYNEQFF

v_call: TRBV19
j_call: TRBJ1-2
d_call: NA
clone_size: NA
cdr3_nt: TGTGCCAGTAGCCACGGGGATGGCTACACCTTC
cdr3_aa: CASSHGDGYTF

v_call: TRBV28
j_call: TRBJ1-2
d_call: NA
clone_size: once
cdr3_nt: TGTGCCAGCAGCCCAGGACAGAGGTATGGCTACACCTTC
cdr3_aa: CASSPGQRYGYTF

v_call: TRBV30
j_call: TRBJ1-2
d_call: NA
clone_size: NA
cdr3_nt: TGTGCCTGGAGTCTATCGACAGTTCAGGGCTACACCTTC
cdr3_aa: CAWSLSTVQGYTF

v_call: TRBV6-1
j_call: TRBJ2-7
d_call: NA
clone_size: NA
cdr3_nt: TGTGCCAGCAGTGGTCGCGGGGCATCCTACGAGCAGTACTTC
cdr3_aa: CASSGRGASYEQYF

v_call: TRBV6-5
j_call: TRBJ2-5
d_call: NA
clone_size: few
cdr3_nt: TGTGCCAGCAGTGAAGCGTGGAAAGAGACCCAGTACTTC
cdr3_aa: CASSEAWKETQYF

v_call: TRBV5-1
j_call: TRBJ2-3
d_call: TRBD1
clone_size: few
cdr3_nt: TGCGCCAGCGGAAACAGGGGGACAGATACGCAGTATTTT
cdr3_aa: CASGNRGTDTQYF

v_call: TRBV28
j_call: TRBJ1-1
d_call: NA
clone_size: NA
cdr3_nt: TGTCCCCCCGGGGGGCAGGGCGACACTGAAGCTTTCTTT
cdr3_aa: CPPGGQGDTEAFF

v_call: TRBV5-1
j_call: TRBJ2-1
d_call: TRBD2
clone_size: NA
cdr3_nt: TGCGCCAGCAGATACGACAGGCTAGCGGGGGGTCGGTACAATGAGCAGTTCTTC
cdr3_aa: CASRYDRLAGGRYNEQFF

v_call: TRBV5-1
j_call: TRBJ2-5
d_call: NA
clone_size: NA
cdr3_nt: TGCGCCAGCGCTAGCGTTGAGACCCAGTACTTC
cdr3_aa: CASASVETQYF

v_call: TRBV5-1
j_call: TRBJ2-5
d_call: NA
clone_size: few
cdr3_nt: TGCGCCAGCAGCTTGGTGGCAGGGGACAAGACCCAGTACTTC
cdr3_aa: CASSLVAGDKTQYF

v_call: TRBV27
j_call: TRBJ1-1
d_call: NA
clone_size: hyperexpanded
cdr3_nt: TGTGCCAGCAGTTTAGATTTGGGGGGGAACACTGAAGCTTTCTTT
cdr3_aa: CASSLDLGGNTEAFF

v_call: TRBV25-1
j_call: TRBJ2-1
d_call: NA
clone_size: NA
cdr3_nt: TGTGCCAGCAGTGAACCGGGACTGAAAAAGGGCAATGAGCAGTTCTTC
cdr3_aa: CASSEPGLKKGNEQFF

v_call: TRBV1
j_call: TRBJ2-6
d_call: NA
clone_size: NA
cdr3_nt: TGCACCAGTTGTGCACAAAGTCGGGCCAACGTCCTGACTTTC
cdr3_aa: CTSCAQSRANVLTF

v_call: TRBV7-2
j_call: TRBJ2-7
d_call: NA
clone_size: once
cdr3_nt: TGTGCCAGCAGCCTCCGGAGCGAATTTGACTACGAGCAGTACTTC
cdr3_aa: CASSLRSEFDYEQYF

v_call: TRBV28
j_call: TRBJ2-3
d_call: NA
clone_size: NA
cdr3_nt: TGTGCCAGCAGTTCCGAACCGCGACGAAACCGAGGGGATACGCAGTATTTT
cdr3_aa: CASSSEPRRNRGDTQYF

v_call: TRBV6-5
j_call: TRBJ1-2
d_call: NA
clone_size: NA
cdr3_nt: TGTGCCAGCAGCTCAGGGCAACACTATGGCTACACCTTC
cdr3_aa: CASSSGQHYGYTF

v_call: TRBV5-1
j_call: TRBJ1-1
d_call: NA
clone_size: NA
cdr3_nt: TGCGCCAGCAGCGAGACAGGATCGAACACTGAAGCTTTCTTT
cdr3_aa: CASSETGSNTEAFF

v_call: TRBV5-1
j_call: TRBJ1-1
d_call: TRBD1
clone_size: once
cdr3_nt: TGCGCCAGCAGCTGGGGGGGACAGGGCTCCGAAGCTTTCTTT
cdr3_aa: CASSWGGQGSEAFF

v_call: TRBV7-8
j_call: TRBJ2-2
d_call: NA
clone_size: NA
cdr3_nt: TGTGCCAGCAGCTCGGGGACCGGGGAGCTGTTTTTT
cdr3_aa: CASSSGTGELFF

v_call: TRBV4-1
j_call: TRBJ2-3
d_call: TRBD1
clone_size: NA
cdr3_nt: TGCGCCAGCAGCCAAGGTGACAGGGACACAGATACGCAGTATTTT
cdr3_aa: CASSQGDRDTDTQYF

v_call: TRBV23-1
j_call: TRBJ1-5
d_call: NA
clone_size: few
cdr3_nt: TGCGCCAGCAGTCAATCGGGCCGTTCAGGGATGTTGCCGCCCCAGCATTTT
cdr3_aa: CASSQSGRSGMLPPQHF

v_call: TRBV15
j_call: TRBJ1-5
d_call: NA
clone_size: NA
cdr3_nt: TGTGCCACCAGCCCTGGGAGTCGGCCCCAGCATTTT
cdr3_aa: CATSPGSRPQHF

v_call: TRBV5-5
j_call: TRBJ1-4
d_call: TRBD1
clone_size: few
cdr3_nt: TGTGCCAGCAGCCTCGGGACAGGCGCCAGGGCTAATGAAAAACTGTTTTTT
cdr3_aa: CASSLGTGARANEKLFF

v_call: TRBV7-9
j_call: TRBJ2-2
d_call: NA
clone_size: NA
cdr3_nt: TGTGCCAGCAGCCCTCTGGCCAACACCGGGGAGCTGTTTTTT
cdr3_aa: CASSPLANTGELFF

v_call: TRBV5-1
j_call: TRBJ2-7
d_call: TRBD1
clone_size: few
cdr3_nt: TGCGCCAGCAGCTTGGCCGAAGGGACAGGGGTCTCCTACGAGCAGTACTTC
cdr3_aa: CASSLAEGTGVSYEQYF

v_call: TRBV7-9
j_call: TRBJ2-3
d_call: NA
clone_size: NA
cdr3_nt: TGTGCCAGCAGCTTAGGCACCCGGGAGCAGTATTTT
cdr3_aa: CASSLGTREQYF

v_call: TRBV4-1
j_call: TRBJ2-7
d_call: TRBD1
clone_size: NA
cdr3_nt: TGCGCCAGCAGCCAAGCGTGGGAACAACAGGGGCGGGACGAGCAGTACTTC
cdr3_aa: CASSQAWEQQGRDEQYF

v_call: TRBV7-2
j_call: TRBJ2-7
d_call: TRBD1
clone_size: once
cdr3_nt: TGTGCCAGCAGCCCGATGACAGGGGTGGGGGAGCAGTACTTC
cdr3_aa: CASSPMTGVGEQYF

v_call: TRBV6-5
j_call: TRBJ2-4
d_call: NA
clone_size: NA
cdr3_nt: TGTGCCAGCAGTTACACAGGGCAGCAAAACATTCAGTACTTC
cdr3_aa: CASSYTGQQNIQYF

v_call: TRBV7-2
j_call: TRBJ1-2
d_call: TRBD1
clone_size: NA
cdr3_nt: TGTGCCAGCAGCACCTCGGACAGGAAGGGCTACACCTTC
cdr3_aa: CASSTSDRKGYTF

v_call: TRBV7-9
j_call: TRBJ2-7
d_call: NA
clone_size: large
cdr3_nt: TGTGCCAGCAGTTATACAGGGAGAGACGACGAGCAGTACTTC
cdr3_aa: CASSYTGRDDEQYF

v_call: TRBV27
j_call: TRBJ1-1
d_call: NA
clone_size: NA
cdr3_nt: TGTGCCAGCAGTCTAAATAGCCTGGGTACTGAAGCTTTCTTT
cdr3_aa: CASSLNSLGTEAFF

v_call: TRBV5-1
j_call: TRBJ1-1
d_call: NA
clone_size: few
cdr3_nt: TGCGCCAGCAGCTTGGGACACCTTCGGGGGACTGAAGCTTTCTTT
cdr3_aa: CASSLGHLRGTEAFF

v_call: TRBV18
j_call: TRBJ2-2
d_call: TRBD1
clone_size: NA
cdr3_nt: TGTGCCAGCTCACAGGCCGGGACAGTGAACACCGGGGAGCTGTTTTTT
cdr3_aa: CASSQAGTVNTGELFF